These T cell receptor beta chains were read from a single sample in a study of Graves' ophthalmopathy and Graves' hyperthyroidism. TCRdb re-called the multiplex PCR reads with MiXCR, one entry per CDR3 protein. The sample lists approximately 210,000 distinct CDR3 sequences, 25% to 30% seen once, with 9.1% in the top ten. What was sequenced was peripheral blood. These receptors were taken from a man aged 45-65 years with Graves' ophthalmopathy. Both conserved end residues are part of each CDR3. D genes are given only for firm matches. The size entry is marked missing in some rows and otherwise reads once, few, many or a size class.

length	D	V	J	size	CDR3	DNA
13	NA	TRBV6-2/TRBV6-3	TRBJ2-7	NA	CASSPRPSNEQYF	TGTGCCAGCAGTCCACGTCCATCAAACGAGCAGTACTTC
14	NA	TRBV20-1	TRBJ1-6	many	CSAKGGSYNSPLHF	TGCAGTGCAAAGGGGGGTTCCTATAATTCACCCCTCCACTTT
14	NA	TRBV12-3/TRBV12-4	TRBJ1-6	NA	CASSYARSNSPLHF	TGTGCCAGCAGTTACGCCAGATCTAATTCACCCCTCCACTTT
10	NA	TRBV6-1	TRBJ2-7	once	CASARVEQYF	TGTGCCAGTGCGCGGGTCGAGCAGTACTTC
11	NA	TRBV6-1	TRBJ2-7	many	CASTQGSEQYF	TGTGCCAGCACCCAGGGAAGCGAGCAGTACTTC
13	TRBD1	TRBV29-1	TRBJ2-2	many	CSVVWDRAGELFF	TGCAGCGTTGTGTGGGACAGGGCCGGGGAGCTGTTTTTT
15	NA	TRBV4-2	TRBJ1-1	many	CASSQVDRSNTEAFF	TGTGCCAGCAGCCAAGTTGACAGGTCGAACACTGAAGCTTTCTTT
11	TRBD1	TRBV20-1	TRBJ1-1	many	CSTITDRVAFF	TGCAGCACCATTACGGACAGGGTGGCTTTCTTT
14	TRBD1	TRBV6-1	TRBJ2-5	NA	CASTGTGVTETQYF	TGTGCCAGCACCGGGACAGGGGTGACGGAGACCCAGTACTTC
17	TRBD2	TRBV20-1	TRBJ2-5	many	CSASGGLAGAGQETQYF	TGCAGTGCTAGCGGTGGACTAGCGGGAGCGGGGCAAGAGACCCAGTACTTC
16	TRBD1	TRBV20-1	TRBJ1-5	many	CSAEQQGAWGNQPQHF	TGCAGTGCCGAACAACAGGGGGCCTGGGGCAATCAGCCCCAGCATTTT
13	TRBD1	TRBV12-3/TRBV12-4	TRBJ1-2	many	CASRRGQGDGYTF	TGTGCCAGCAGAAGAGGACAGGGAGATGGCTACACCTTC
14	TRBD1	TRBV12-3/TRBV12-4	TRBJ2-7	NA	CASSQDRGGYEQYF	TGTGCCAGCAGTCAGGACAGGGGGGGCTACGAGCAGTACTTC
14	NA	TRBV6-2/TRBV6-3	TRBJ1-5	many	CASSRTVSNQPQHF	TGTGCCAGCAGTAGGACGGTAAGCAATCAGCCCCAGCATTTT
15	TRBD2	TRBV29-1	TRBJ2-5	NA	CSVEEWRGAQETQYF	TGCAGCGTTGAAGAGTGGCGGGGGGCCCAAGAGACCCAGTACTTC
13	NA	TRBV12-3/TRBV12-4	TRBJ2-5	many	CASSPLGGKTQYF	TGTGCCAGCAGTCCCCTCGGTGGAAAGACCCAGTACTTC
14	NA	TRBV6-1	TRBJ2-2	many	CASRQGMDTGELFF	TGTGCCAGCAGGCAGGGGATGGACACCGGGGAGCTGTTTTTT
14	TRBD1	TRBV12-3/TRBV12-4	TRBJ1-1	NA	CASSMTGKSTEAFF	TGTGCCAGCAGTATGACAGGGAAAAGCACTGAAGCTTTCTTT
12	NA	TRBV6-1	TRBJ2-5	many	CASNRYQETQYF	TGTGCCAGCAACCGGTACCAAGAGACCCAGTACTTC
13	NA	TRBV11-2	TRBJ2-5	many	CASSLEALGTQYF	TGTGCCAGCAGCTTAGAAGCCCTTGGGACCCAGTACTTC
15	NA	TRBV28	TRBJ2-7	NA	CASNLWGGSLYEQYF	TGTGCCAGCAACCTTTGGGGGGGCAGCCTATACGAGCAGTACTTC
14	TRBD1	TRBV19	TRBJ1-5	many	CASSTGTENQPQHF	TGTGCCAGTAGTACTGGGACAGAGAATCAGCCCCAGCATTTT
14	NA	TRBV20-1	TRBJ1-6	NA	CSARPGPGGSPLHF	TGCAGTGCTAGACCGGGCCCCGGAGGTTCACCCCTCCACTTT
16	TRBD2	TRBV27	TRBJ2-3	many	CASSPPRGDGRDTQYF	TGTGCCAGCAGCCCTCCACGGGGGGACGGTAGAGATACGCAGTATTTT
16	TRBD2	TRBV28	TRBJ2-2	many	CASTSRTSGRGGELFF	TGTGCCAGCACCTCAAGGACTAGCGGGAGGGGCGGGGAGCTGTTTTTT
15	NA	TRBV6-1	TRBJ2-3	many	CASNPTEASTDTQYF	TGTGCCAGCAACCCGACAGAAGCTAGCACAGATACGCAGTATTTT
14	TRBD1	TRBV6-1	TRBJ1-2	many	CASSHSGTGTGYTF	TGTGCCAGCTCCCACTCCGGGACAGGGACCGGCTACACCTTC
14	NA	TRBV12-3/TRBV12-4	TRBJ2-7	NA	CASSLRGASYEQYF	TGTGCCAGCAGTTTAAGGGGGGCCTCCTACGAGCAGTACTTC
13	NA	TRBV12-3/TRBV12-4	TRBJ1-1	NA	CASSMLRWVEAFF	TGTGCCAGCAGTATGCTGAGGTGGGTTGAAGCTTTCTTT
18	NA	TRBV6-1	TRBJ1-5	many	CASRGSKFPGLSGQPQHF	TGTGCCAGCCGTGGATCCAAGTTCCCGGGACTGTCTGGCCAGCCCCAGCATTTT
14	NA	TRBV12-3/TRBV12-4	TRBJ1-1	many	CASRRFRDTTEAFF	TGTGCCAGCAGACGATTCCGGGACACCACTGAAGCTTTCTTT
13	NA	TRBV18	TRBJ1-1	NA	CASSRQQDTEAFF	TGTGCCAGCTCACGACAGCAAGACACTGAAGCTTTCTTT
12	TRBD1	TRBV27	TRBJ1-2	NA	CASSLGTGNYTF	TGTGCCAGCAGTTTAGGGACAGGGAACTACACCTTC
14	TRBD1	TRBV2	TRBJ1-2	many	CASCKDRVNYGYTF	TGTGCCAGCTGCAAGGACAGGGTAAACTATGGCTACACCTTC
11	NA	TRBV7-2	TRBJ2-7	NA	CASSVMSEQYF	TGTGCCAGCAGCGTCATGTCCGAGCAGTACTTC
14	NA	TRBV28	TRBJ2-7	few	CASSLPLQVYEQYF	TGTGCCAGCAGTTTGCCACTACAGGTTTACGAGCAGTACTTC
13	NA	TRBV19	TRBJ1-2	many	CASSSGPARGYTF	TGTGCCAGTAGTTCCGGACCGGCCAGAGGCTACACCTTC
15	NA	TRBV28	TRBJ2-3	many	CALTRGAAGTDTQYF	TGTGCCCTTACCAGGGGGGCAGCGGGTACAGATACGCAGTATTTT
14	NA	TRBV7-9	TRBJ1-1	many	CASSSDTVNTEAFF	TGTGCCAGCAGCTCGGACACGGTAAACACTGAAGCTTTCTTT
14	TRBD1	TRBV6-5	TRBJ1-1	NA	CASSSWTGTTEAFF	TGTGCCAGCAGTTCATGGACAGGGACGACTGAAGCTTTCTTT
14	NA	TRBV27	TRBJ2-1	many	CASSLSLGPNEQFF	TGTGCCAGCAGTTTATCTCTAGGGCCCAATGAGCAGTTCTTC
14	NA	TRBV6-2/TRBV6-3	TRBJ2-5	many	CASSYSETPGAQYF	TGTGCCAGCAGTTACTCAGAGACCCCCGGGGCCCAGTACTTC
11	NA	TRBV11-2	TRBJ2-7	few	CASSATLEQYF	TGTGCCAGCAGCGCTACGCTGGAGCAGTACTTC
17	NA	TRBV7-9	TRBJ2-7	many	CASSSPDLTGGSYEQYF	TGTGCCAGCAGCTCACCTGACCTGACAGGTGGGTCCTACGAGCAGTACTTC
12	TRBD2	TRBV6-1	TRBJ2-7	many	CASVAGEGEQYF	TGTGCCAGCGTAGCGGGAGAGGGCGAGCAGTACTTC
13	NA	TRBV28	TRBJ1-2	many	CASSSGQSDGYTF	TGTGCCAGCAGTTCAGGACAGTCAGATGGCTACACCTTC